The present entry profiles one T cell receptor (beta chain) with its context. It has no known antigen specificity. No base quality values were provided; no much bigger clone lies one nucleotide off. The donors were healthy, HIV-negative adults with no recently reported acute infections or vaccinations. All donors were Caucasian adults living in Nashville, Tennessee, USA. CD4+ T cells were enriched through magnetic negative selection, after which naive cells were positively selected on CD45RA and the remaining negative fraction served as the memory subset. Blood was collected by leukapheresis, and PBMCs were isolated by Ficoll-Histopaque density gradient centrifugation and then cryopreserved in liquid nitrogen vapor phase. Purity and quantity of every magnetically sorted T cell population were checked by analytical flow cytometry. Each sorted fraction had its genomic DNA isolated and then quantified by UV absorbance on a Nanodrop 2000c.

Using the deep immunoSEQ assay, multiplex PCR amplified TCR CDR3 regions from genomic DNA. Genomic DNA extracted from each cell subset was distributed evenly over all wells of several immunoSEQ 96-well plates, and each plate served as one replicate. For sorted subsets, each replicate PCR was loaded with roughly 190 ng genomic DNA, equivalent to 30,000 to 35,000 T cell genomes. The purified libraries were quantified using a Qubit 3.0 fluorometer, sized with a Bioanalyzer 2100, and then quantified again using the KAPA Library Quantification kit. Each immunoSEQ 96-well plate was sequenced on its own single-read 150-cycle Illumina NextSeq 550 flow cell. For the original study's pipeline: Because the immunoSEQ output included only junctional sequences and no quality scores, the filtering could not be the same as the filtering used for full-length reads. To assign V/J genes and CDR3, sequences were annotated against IMGT germline references using PyIR, a Python wrapper for IgBLAST v1.9. Reads were removed for weak V/J assignments (E-value above 1e-6), missing CDR3, stop codons, out-of-frame junctions, or ambiguous translated residues. A V3J clonotype was defined by an identical inferred V gene, J gene, and CDR3 amino acid sequence. The percentage overlap between two repertoires was calculated by dividing the number of shared unique clonotypes by the size of the smaller repertoire. Three approaches were used to assess repertoire richness: RTK rarefaction, the Chao1 estimator, and Recon v2.1 estimates of unobserved clonotypes. OLGA was used to compute generation probabilities for all TCRbeta clonotypes that the gDNA method yielded from a few donors. Here the immuneACCESS table is served through TCRdb, limited to in-frame sequences with V and J called. Missing clones are a known gap in these copies; in checked studies unresolved V genes cover under half, and the rest lacks a known reason. Clone size and the V and J calls come from that table; the DNA yielded D and trimming. The sample contains over 1.5 million clones, 98% of them found a single time. The ten largest clonotypes hold approximately 0.45% of the sample.

The CDR3 sequence holds 16 residues, the cysteine and phenylalanine included. Solely the CDR3 DNA is kept, with 48 bases framed from the first base. After removal of 4 bases from V and 4 bases from J, the junction retains 10 bases not matched to a gene. The germline V gene provides CDR1 KGHSH and CDR2 LQKENI. These data are taken from a study of shared clonotypes between healthy human individuals (dated by TCRdb to between 2020 and 2021). Broadly, across the study: The cohort included three men and a couple of women between 18 and 49 years of age. For each donor, CD4 naive and CD4 memory were each given three plates, CD8 naive was given two plates, and CD8 memory was given one plate. To estimate repertoire size and how much clonotypes are shared between individuals, the study performed deep sequencing of blood TCR repertoires from a few healthy adults. To increase sequencing depth and limit assay-specific biases, TCR repertoire library preparation and sequencing were carried out by different laboratories using diverse techniques. Each donor's leukapheresis produced roughly between about 0.85 and 10 billion PBMCs. Paper-wide results and their limitations: Clonotypes shared by all four sorted-subset donors showed higher generation probabilities than non-shared clonotypes. Even with the large sequencing depth, rarefaction of the sorted-subset datasets indicated that sequencing was incomplete. Larger estimated clonotype richness was generally found for naive subsets than for memory subsets. Only blood was sampled, and tissue TCR repertoires likely differ from those in blood. Pairwise subsampling led to the expectation that sequencing depth would affect the degree of clonotype sharing among donors. When a few donors were compared, the shared fraction of clonotypes was around 5% for naive CD4, less than 4% for naive CD8, 2.3% for memory CD4, and around 0.4% for memory CD8. The small number of donors limited the genetic and exposure-history diversity represented.

Sample: naive CD4+ T cells sorted from blood. In light of the paper, this sample's cell subset or site label describes: CD45RA+ positively selected. The chain is encoded by TRBV18 joined to TRBJ2-3; 8 bases in the junction line up with TRBD1. The clonotype originates from a man aged 30-40 years in good health. The DNA is as follows: TGTGCCAGCTCACTCACAGGGGGTTCAAGCGCAGATACGCAGTATTTT. Translated, it gives CASSLTGGSSADTQYF.